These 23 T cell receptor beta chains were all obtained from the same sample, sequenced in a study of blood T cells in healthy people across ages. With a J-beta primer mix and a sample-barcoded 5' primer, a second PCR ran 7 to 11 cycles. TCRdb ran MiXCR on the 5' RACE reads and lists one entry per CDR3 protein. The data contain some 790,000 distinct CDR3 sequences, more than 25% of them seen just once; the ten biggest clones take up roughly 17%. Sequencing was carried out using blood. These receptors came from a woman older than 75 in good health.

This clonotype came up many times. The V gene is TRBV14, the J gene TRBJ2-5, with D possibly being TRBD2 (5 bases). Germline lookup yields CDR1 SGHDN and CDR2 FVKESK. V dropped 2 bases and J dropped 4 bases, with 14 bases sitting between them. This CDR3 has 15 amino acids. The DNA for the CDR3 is TGTGCCAGCAGCCAACTAGCCCAAGGTGGAGAGACCCAGTACTTC. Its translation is CASSQLAQGGETQYF.

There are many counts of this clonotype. The CDR3 DNA reads as TGCGCCAGCGAAGGGACTAGCGGAAGGACGCAGTATTTT. Encoded protein: CASEGTSGRTQYF. The rearrangement uses TRBV4-1 and TRBJ2-3; 11 bases are shared with TRBD2. V shed 8 bases, J shed 9 bases, and the junction held 7 bases outside the gene matches. The germline V gene has CDR1 MGHRA and CDR2 YSYEKL. The CDR3 is 13 amino acids.

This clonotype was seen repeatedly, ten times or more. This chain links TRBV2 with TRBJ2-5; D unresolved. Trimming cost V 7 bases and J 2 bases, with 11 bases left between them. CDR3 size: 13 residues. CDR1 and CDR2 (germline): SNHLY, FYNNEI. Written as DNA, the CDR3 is TGTGCCAGCAAGATAACAGTTCAAGAGACCCAGTACTTC. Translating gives CASKITVQETQYF.

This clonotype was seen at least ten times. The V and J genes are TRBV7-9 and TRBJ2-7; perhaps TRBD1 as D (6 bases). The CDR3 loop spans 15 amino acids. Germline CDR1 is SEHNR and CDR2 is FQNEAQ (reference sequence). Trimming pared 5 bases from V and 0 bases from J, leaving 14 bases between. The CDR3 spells CASSLRQEYSYEQYF. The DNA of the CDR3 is TGTGCCAGCAGCCTACGACAGGAGTACTCCTACGAGCAGTACTTC.

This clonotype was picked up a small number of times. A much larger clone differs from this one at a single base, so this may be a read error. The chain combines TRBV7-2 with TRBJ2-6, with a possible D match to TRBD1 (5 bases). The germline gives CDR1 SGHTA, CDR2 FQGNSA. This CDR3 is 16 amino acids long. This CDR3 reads CASSSGHASGANVRTF. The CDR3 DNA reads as TGTGCCAGCAGCTCCGGACATGCCTCTGGGGCCAACGTCCGGACTTTC.

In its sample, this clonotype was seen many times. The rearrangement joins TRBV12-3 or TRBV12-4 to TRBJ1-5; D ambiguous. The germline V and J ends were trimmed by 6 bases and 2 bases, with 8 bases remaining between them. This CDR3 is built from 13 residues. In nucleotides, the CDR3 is TGTGCCAGCAGAGAGGGAGGCAATCAGCCCCAGCATTTT. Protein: CASREGGNQPQHF.

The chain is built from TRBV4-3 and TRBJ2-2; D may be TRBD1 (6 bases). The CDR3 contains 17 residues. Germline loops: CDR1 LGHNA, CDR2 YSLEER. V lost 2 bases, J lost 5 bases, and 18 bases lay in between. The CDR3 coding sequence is TGCGCCAGCAGCCAAAATGCCCTTGGACAGAGTACCGGGGAGCTGTTTTTT. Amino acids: CASSQNALGQSTGELFF.

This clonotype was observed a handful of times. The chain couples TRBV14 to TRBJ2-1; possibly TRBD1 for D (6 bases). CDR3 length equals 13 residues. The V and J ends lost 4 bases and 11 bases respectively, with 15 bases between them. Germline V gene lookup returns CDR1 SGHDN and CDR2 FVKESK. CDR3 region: CASSPDSPRKQFF. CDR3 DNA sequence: TGTGCCAGCAGCCCGGACAGCCCGCGTAAGCAGTTCTTC.

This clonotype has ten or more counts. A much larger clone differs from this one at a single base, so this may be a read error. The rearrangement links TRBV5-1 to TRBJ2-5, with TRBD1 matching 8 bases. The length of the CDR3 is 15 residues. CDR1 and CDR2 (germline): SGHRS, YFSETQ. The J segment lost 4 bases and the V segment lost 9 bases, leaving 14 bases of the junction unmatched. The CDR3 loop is CATQRAGGAGETQYF. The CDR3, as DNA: TGCGCCACCCAGAGGGCAGGGGGCGCGGGAGAGACCCAGTACTTC.

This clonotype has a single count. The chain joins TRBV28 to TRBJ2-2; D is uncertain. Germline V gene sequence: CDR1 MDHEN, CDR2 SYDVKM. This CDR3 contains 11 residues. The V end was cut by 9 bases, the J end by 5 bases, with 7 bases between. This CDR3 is CASGRTGELFF. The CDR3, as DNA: TGTGCCAGTGGGCGGACCGGGGAGCTGTTTTTT.

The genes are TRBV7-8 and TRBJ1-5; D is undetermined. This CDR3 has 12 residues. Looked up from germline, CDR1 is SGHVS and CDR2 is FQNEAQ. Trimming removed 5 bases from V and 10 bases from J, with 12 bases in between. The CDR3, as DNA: TGTGCCAGCAGCACAGACCGTCACCCCCAGCATTTT. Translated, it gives CASSTDRHPQHF.

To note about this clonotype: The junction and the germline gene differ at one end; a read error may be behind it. The CDR3 spells CATSGGGPDMQYF. The CDR3 DNA sequence: TGTGCCACCAGTGGCGGGGGTCCAGATATGCAGTATTTT. The chain links TRBV24-1 to TRBJ2-3; 7 positions match TRBD2. Germline V gene data show CDR1 as KGHDR and CDR2 as SFDVKD. The CDR3 totals 13 residues.

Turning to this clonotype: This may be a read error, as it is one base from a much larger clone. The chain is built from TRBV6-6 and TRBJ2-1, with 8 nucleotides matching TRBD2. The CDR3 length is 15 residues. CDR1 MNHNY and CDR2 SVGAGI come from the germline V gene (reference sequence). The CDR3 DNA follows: TGTACCAGCAGTTACCGCGAGCGGGGGTACAATGAGCAGTTCTTC. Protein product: CTSSYRERGYNEQFF.

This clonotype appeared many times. The CDR3 protein is CASSRDGSSYNEQFF. The CDR3 DNA follows: TGTGCCAGCAGCCGGGACGGTAGCTCCTACAATGAGCAGTTCTTC. The chain links TRBV7-9 to TRBJ2-1; D may correspond to TRBD1 or TRBD2 (5 bases each). The V and J ends lost 5 bases and 0 bases respectively, with 11 bases between them. From germline, CDR1 is SEHNR and CDR2 FQNEAQ (reference sequence). This CDR3 comprises 15 residues.

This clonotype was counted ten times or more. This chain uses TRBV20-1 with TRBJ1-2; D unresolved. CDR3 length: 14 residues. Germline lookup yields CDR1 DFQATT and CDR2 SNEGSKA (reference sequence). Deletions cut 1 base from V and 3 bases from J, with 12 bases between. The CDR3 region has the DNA TGCAGTGCTAGAGGGACGCCCCAGTACTATGGCTACACCTTC. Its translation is CSARGTPQYYGYTF.

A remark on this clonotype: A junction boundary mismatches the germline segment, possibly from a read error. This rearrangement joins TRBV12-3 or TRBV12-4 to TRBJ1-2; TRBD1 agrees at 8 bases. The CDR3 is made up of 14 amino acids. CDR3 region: CASSQTGVFYDYTF. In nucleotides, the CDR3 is TGTGCCAGCAGTCAGACAGGGGTTTTCTATGACTACACCTTC.

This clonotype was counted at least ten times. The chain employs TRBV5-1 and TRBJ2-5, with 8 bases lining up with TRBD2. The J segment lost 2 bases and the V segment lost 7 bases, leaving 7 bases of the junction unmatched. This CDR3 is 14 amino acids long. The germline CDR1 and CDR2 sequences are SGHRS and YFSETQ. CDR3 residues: CASSSGSNQETQYF. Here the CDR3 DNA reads TGCGCCAGCTCTAGCGGGTCAAATCAAGAGACCCAGTACTTC. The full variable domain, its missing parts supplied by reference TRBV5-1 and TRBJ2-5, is KAGVTQTPRYLIKTRGQQVTLSCSPISGHRSVSWYQQTPGQGLQFLFEYFSETQRNKGNFPGRFSGRQFSNSRSEMNVSTLELGDSALYLCASSSGSNQETQYFGPGTRLLVL.

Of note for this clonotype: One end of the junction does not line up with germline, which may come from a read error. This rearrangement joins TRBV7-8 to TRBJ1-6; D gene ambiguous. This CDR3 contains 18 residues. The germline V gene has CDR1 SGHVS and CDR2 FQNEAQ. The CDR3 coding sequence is TGTGCCAGCAGCCTAGGGAGGTCGGGCCTAGCTCGGGATTCACCCCCCCACTTT. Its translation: CASSLGRSGLARDSPPHF.

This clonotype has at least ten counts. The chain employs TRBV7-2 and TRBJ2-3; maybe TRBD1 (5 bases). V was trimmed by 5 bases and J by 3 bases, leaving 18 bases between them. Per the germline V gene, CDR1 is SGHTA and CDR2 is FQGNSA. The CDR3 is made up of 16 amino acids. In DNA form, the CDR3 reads TGTGCCAGCAGCCCCAGACCACTTGGGGCGACAGATACGCAGTATTTT. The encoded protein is CASSPRPLGATDTQYF. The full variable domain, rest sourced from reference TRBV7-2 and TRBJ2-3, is GAGVSQSPSNKVTEKGKDVELRCDPISGHTALYWYRQSLGQGLEFLIYFQGNSAPDKSGLPSDRFSAERTGGSVSTLTIQRTQQEDSAVYLCASSPRPLGATDTQYFGPGTRLTVL.

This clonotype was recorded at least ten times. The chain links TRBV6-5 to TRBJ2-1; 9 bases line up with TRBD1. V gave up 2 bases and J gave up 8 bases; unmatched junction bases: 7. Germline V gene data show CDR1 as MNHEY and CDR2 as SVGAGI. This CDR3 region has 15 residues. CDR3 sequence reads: CASSYARQGVDEQFF. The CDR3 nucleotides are TGTGCCAGCAGTTACGCACGACAGGGGGTTGATGAGCAGTTCTTC.

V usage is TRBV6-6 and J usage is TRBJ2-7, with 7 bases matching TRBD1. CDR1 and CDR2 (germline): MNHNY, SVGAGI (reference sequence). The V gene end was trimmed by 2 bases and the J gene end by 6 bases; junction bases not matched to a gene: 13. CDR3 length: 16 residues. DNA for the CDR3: TGTGCCAGCAGTTACACAGGGGTCAGTGGTTACGGCGAGCAGTACTTC. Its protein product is CASSYTGVSGYGEQYF.

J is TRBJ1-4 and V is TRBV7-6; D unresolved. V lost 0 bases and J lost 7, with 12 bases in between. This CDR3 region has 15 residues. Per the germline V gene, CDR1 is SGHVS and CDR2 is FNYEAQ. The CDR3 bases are TGTGCCAGCAGCTTAGCTCAGGCAGTCGGTGAAAAACTGTTTTTT. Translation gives CASSLAQAVGEKLFF.

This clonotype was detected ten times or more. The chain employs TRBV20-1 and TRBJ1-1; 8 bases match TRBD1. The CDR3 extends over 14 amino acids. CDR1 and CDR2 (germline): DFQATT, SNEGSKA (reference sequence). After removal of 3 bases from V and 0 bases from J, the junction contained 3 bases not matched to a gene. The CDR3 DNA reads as TGCAGTGCTAGCAGACAGGGGTTGAACACTGAAGCTTTCTTT. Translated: CSASRQGLNTEAFF.